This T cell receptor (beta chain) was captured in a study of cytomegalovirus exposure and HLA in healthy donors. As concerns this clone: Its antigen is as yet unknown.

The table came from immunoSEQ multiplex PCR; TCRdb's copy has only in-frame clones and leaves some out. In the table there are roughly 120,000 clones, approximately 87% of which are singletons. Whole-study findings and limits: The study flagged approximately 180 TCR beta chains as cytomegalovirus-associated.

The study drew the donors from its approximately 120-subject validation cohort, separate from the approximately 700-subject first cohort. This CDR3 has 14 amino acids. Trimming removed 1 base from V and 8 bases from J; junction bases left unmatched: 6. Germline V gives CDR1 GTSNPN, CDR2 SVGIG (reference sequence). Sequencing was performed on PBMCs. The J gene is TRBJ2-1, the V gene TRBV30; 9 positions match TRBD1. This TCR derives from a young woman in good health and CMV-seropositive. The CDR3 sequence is CAWSATGGIDEQFF. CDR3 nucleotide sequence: TGTGCCTGGAGTGCGACAGGGGGTATAGATGAGCAGTTCTTC.